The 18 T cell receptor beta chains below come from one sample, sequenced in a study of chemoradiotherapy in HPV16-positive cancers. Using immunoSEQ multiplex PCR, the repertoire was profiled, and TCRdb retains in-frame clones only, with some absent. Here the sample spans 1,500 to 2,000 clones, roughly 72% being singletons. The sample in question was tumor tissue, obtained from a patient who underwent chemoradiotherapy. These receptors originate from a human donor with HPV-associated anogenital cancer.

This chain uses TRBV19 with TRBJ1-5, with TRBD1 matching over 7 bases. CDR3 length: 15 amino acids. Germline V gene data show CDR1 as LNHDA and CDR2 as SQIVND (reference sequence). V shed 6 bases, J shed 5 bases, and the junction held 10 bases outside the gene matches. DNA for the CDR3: TGTGCCAGTAGATCCTCGACAGGGTTTTATCAGCCCCAGCATTTT. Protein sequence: CASRSSTGFYQPQHF.

The CDR3 here is CASSRTNAYNEQFF. In nucleotides, the CDR3 is TGTGCCAGCAGCCGGACAAACGCCTACAATGAGCAGTTCTTC. The rearrangement uses TRBV11-1 and TRBJ2-1, with a weak D call TRBD1 (5 bases). V was cut by 5 bases and J by 2 bases, with 10 bases left in between. The length of the CDR3 is 14 residues. Germline CDR1 reads SGHAT; CDR2 reads FQDESV (reference sequence).

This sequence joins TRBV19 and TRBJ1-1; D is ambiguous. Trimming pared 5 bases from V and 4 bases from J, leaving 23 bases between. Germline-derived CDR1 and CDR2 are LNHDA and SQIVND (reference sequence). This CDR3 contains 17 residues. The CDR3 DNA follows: TGTGCCAGTAGTCCACCGGGCGCCACCTCGCCGGGCACTGAAGCTTTCTTT. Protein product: CASSPPGATSPGTEAFF. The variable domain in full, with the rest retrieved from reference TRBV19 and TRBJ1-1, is DGGITQSPKYLFRKEGQNVTLSCEQNLNHDAMYWYRQDPGQGLRLIYYSQIVNDFQKGDIAEGYSVSREKKESFPLTVTSAQKNPTAFYLCASSPPGATSPGTEAFFGQGTRLTVV.

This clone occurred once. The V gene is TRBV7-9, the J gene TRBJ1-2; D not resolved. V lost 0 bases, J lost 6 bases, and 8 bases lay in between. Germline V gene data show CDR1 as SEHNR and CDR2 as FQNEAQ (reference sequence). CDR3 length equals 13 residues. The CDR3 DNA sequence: TGTGCCAGCAGCTTAGCCCGGGTAGATGGCTACACCTTC. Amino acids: CASSLARVDGYTF.

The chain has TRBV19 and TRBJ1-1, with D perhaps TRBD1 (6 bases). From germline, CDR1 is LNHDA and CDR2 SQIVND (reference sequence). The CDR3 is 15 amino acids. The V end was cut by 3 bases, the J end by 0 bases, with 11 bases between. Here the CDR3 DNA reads TGTGCCAGTAGTATTAGGGGGACGTTGAACACTGAAGCTTTCTTT. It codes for CASSIRGTLNTEAFF.

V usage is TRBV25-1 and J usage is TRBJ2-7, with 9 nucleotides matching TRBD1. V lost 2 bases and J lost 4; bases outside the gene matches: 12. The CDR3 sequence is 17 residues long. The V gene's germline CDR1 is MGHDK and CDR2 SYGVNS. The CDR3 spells CASSERLKDRGGYEQYF. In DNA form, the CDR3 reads TGTGCCAGCAGTGAAAGACTCAAGGACAGGGGAGGTTACGAGCAGTACTTC.

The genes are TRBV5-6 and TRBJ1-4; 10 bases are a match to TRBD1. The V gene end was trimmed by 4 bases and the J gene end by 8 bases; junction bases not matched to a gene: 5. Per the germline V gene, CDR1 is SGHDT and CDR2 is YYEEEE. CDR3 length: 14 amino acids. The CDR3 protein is CASSRDRGREKLFF. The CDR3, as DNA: TGTGCCAGCAGCCGGGACAGGGGTAGGGAAAAACTGTTTTTT.

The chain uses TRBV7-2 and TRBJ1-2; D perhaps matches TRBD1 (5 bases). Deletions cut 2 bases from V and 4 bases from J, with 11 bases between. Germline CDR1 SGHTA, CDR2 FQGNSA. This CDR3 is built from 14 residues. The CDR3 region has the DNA TGTGCCAGCAGCTTACGGGACGGCTCCTATGGCTACACCTTC. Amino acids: CASSLRDGSYGYTF.

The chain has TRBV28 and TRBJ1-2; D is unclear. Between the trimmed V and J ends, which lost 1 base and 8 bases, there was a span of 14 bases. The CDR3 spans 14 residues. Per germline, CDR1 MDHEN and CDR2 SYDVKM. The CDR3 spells CASSLSGFHSGYTF. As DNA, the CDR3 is TGTGCCAGCAGTTTATCGGGCTTCCACAGCGGCTACACCTTC.

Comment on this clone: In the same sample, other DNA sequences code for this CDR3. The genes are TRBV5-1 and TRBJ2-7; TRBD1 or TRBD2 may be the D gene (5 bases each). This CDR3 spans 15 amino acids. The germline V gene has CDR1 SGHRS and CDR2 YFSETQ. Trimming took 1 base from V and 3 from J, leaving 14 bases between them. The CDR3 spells CASSLIGTGGYEQYF. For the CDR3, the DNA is TGCGCCAGCAGCTTGATTGGGACCGGCGGCTACGAGCAGTACTTC.

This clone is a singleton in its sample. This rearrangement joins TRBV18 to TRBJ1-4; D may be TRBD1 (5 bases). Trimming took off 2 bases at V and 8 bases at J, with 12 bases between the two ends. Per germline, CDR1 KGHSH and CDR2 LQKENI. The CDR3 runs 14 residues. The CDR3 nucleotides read TGTGCCAGCTCACCAGGTAGACAGATGGAAAAACTGTTTTTT. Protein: CASSPGRQMEKLFF.

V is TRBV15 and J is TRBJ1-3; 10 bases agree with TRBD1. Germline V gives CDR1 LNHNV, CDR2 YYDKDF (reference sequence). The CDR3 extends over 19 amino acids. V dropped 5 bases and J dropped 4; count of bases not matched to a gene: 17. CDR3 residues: CATSGINDRDRGKGNTIYF. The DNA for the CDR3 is TGTGCCACCAGCGGCATTAACGACCGGGACAGGGGAAAAGGAAACACCATATATTTT.

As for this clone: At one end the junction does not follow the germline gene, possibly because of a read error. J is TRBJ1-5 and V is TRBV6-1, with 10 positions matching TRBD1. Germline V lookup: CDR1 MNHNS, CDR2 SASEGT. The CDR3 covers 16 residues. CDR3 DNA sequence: TGTGCCAGCAGTGAATCACCGACAGGGGGCAAACAGCCCCAGCATTTT. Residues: CASSESPTGGKQPQHF.

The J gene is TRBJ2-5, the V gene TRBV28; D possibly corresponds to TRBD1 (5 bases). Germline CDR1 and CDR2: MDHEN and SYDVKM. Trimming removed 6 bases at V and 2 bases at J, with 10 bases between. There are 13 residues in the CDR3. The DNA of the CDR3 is TGTGCCAGCAGGTGGACAACTCAAGAGACCCAGTACTTC. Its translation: CASRWTTQETQYF.

The CDR3 DNA sequence: TGTGCCAGCAGCGTCGGGGACAGGGGTAATGAGCAGTTCTTC. This translates into CASSVGDRGNEQFF. The chain recombines TRBV9 with TRBJ2-1; 10 bases line up with TRBD1. Germline CDR1 reads SGDLS; CDR2 reads YYNGEE. The ends lost 2 bases at V and 7 bases at J; junction bases unmatched: 3. CDR3 length equals 14 residues.

In DNA form, the CDR3 reads TGTGCCACAGAGGGTGGGCCGGGGGAGCTGTTTTTT. This sequence encodes CATEGGPGELFF. The rearrangement joins TRBV10-3 to TRBJ2-2; TRBD2 is a possible D gene (5 bases). The V end lost 10 bases, the J end lost 8 bases, and 14 bases lay between the germline ends. Looked up from germline, CDR1 is ENHRY and CDR2 is SYGVKD. This CDR3 is built from 12 residues.

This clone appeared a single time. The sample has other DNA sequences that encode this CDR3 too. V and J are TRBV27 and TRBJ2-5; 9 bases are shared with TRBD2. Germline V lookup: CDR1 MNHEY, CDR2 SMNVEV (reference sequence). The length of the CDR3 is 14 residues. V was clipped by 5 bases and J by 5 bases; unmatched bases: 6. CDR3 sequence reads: CASSIAGGWETQYF. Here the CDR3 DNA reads TGTGCCAGCAGTATCGCGGGGGGGTGGGAGACCCAGTACTTC.

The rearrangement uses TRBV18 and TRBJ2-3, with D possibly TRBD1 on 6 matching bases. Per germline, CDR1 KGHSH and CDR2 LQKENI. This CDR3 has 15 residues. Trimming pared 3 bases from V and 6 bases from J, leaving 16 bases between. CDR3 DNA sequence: TGTGCCAGCTCACCTTCGACAGGATTGACGGATACGCAGTATTTT. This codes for CASSPSTGLTDTQYF.